This T cell receptor (beta chain) was observed in a study of cytomegalovirus exposure and HLA in healthy donors. PCR primers comprised 60 Vbeta and 13 Jbeta primers. Profiling relied on immunoSEQ multiplex PCR, and the TCRdb table lists in-frame clones only, not all of them. The sample has a few hundred thousand clones; 72% are singletons. The CDR3 is made up of 14 amino acids. Germline CDR1 and CDR2: MGHRA and YSYEKL. V shed 1 base and J 7 bases; nucleotides not matched to a gene: 6. The receptor's source is a female donor in good health and CMV-seronegative. V is TRBV4-1 and J is TRBJ2-7; 8 nucleotides match TRBD2. The sequenced material came from PBMCs. CDR3 sequence (DNA): TGCGCCAGCAGCCAAGGCCCGGGAGGGCCAGAGCAGTACTTC. Translation gives CASSQGPGGPEQYF.